Listed below are T cell receptor beta chains from one sample, sequenced in a study of STAT5B mutations in CD4+ large granular lymphocyte leukemia. Method: immunoSEQ multiplex PCR; TCRdb's copy keeps in-frame clones and lacks some. The sample shows some 20,000 clones, over 70% of them seen only once. The specimen was CD4+ T cells from blood buffy coats. These receptors all stem from a human donor in good health. Each CDR3 is given with its conserved first and last residue. A D gene is named only where the DNA matches it firmly. Where a row states a size, it is once, few, many or the class of an expanded clone; other rows omit it.

abundance: few
v_gene: TRBV4-2
j_gene: TRBJ1-5
d_gene: .
len: 15
CDR3aa: CASSQEQGGNQPQHF
CDR3nt: TGTGCCAGCAGCCAAGAACAGGGTGGGAATCAGCCCCAGCATTTT

abundance: .
v_gene: TRBV2
j_gene: TRBJ2-7
d_gene: .
len: 18
CDR3aa: CASSARLGRLALDYEQYF
CDR3nt: TGTGCCAGCAGTGCTCGGCTAGGGAGGTTGGCTCTTGACTACGAGCAGTACTTC

abundance: .
v_gene: TRBV7-8
j_gene: TRBJ2-7
d_gene: .
len: 14
CDR3aa: CASSLVVGAYEQYF
CDR3nt: TGTGCCAGCAGCTTAGTTGTCGGGGCCTACGAGCAGTACTTC

abundance: .
v_gene: TRBV19
j_gene: TRBJ1-1
d_gene: .
len: 15
CDR3aa: CASSMRGVSDTEAFF
CDR3nt: TGTGCCAGTAGTATGAGGGGTGTAAGTGACACTGAAGCTTTCTTT

abundance: .
v_gene: TRBV4-3
j_gene: TRBJ2-3
d_gene: TRBD2
len: 15
CDR3aa: CASSFVAGGTDTQYF
CDR3nt: TGCGCCAGCAGCTTCGTTGCGGGGGGCACAGATACGCAGTATTTT

abundance: .
v_gene: TRBV5-4
j_gene: TRBJ2-7
d_gene: .
len: 14
CDR3aa: CASSWGPTTYEQYF
CDR3nt: TGTGCCAGCAGCTGGGGGCCCACTACGTACGAGCAGTACTTC

abundance: .
v_gene: TRBV6-1
j_gene: TRBJ2-7
d_gene: .
len: 14
CDR3aa: CASSERGTSYEQYF
CDR3nt: TGTGCCAGCAGTGAAAGGGGAACCTCCTACGAGCAGTACTTC

abundance: .
v_gene: TRBV6-6
j_gene: TRBJ1-1
d_gene: .
len: 14
CDR3aa: CASSYSGASTEAFF
CDR3nt: TGTGCCAGCAGTTACTCGGGGGCTAGCACTGAAGCTTTCTTT

abundance: .
v_gene: TRBV27
j_gene: TRBJ2-7
d_gene: .
len: 13
CDR3aa: CASSPDRHYEQYF
CDR3nt: TGTGCCAGCAGTCCTGACAGGCACTACGAGCAGTACTTC

abundance: .
v_gene: TRBV30
j_gene: TRBJ2-7
d_gene: .
len: 13
CDR3aa: CAWTRETSYEQYF
CDR3nt: TGTGCCTGGACCCGCGAGACATCCTACGAGCAGTACTTC